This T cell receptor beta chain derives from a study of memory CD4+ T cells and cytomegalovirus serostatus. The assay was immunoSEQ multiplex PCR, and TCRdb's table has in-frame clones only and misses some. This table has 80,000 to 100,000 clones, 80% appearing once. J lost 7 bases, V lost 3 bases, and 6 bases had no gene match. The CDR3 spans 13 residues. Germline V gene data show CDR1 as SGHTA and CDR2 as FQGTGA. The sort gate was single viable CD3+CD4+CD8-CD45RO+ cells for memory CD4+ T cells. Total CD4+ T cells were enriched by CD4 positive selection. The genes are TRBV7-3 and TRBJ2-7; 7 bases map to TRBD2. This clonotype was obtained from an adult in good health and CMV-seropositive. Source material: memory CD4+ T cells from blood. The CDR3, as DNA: TGTGCCAGCAGCTTGGCGGGAGAGGATGAGCAGTACTTC. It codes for CASSLAGEDEQYF.